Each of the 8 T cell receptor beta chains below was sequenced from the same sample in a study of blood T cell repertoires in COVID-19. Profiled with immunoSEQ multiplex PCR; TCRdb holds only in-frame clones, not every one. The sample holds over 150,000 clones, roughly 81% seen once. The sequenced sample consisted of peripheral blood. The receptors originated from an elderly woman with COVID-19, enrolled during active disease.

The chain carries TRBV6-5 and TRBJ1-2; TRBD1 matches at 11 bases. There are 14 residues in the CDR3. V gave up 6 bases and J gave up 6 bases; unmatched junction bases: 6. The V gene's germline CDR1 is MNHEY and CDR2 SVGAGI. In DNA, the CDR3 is TGTGCCAGCAGAATCGGGACAGGGGGACATGGCTACACCTTC. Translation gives CASRIGTGGHGYTF.

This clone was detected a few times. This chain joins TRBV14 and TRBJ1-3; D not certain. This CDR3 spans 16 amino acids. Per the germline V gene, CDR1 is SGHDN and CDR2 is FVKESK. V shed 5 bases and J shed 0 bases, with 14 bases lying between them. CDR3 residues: CASSSVGGFSGNTIYF. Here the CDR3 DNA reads TGTGCCAGCAGCTCCGTCGGAGGCTTCTCTGGAAACACCATATATTTT.

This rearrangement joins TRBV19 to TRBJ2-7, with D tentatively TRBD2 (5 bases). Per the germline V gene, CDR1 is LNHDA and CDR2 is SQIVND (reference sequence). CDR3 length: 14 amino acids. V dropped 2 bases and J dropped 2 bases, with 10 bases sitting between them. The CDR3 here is CASSISGSTYEQYF. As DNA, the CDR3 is TGTGCCAGTAGTATAAGCGGATCGACCTACGAGCAGTACTTC.

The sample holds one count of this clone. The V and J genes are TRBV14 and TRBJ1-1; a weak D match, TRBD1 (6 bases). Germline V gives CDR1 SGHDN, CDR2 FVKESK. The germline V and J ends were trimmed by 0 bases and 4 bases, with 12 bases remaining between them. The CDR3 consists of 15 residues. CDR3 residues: CASSQERTAVTEAFF. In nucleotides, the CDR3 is TGTGCCAGCAGCCAAGAGAGGACAGCCGTCACTGAAGCTTTCTTT.

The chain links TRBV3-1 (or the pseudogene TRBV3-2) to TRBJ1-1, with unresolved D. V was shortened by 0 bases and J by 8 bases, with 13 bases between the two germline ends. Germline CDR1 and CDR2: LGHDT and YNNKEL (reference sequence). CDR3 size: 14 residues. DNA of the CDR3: TGTGCCAGCAGCCAAGATAGCGGGGTGGTCGAAGCTTTCTTT. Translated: CASSQDSGVVEAFF.

CDR3 loop: CASSPGQGYSYEQYF. The CDR3 DNA reads as TGTGCCAGCAGCCCGGGACAGGGGTACTCCTACGAGCAGTACTTC. V is TRBV3-1 (or the pseudogene TRBV3-2) and J is TRBJ2-7, with 10 bases identical to TRBD1. CDR1 LGHDT and CDR2 YNNKEL come from the germline V gene (reference sequence). V was pared by 4 bases and J by 0 bases, with 3 bases of the junction left unmatched. This CDR3 contains 15 residues.

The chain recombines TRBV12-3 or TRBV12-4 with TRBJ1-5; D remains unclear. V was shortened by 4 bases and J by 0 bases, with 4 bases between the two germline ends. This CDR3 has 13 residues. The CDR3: CASSYGSNQPQHF. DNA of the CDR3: TGTGCCAGCAGTTACGGTAGCAATCAGCCCCAGCATTTT.

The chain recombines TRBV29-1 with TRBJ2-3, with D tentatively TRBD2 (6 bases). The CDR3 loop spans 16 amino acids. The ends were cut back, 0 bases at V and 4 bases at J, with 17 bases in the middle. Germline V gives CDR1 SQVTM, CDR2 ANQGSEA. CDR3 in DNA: TGCAGCGTTGAAGATCCCAACGGGAGAGGGGCAGATACGCAGTATTTT. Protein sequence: CSVEDPNGRGADTQYF.